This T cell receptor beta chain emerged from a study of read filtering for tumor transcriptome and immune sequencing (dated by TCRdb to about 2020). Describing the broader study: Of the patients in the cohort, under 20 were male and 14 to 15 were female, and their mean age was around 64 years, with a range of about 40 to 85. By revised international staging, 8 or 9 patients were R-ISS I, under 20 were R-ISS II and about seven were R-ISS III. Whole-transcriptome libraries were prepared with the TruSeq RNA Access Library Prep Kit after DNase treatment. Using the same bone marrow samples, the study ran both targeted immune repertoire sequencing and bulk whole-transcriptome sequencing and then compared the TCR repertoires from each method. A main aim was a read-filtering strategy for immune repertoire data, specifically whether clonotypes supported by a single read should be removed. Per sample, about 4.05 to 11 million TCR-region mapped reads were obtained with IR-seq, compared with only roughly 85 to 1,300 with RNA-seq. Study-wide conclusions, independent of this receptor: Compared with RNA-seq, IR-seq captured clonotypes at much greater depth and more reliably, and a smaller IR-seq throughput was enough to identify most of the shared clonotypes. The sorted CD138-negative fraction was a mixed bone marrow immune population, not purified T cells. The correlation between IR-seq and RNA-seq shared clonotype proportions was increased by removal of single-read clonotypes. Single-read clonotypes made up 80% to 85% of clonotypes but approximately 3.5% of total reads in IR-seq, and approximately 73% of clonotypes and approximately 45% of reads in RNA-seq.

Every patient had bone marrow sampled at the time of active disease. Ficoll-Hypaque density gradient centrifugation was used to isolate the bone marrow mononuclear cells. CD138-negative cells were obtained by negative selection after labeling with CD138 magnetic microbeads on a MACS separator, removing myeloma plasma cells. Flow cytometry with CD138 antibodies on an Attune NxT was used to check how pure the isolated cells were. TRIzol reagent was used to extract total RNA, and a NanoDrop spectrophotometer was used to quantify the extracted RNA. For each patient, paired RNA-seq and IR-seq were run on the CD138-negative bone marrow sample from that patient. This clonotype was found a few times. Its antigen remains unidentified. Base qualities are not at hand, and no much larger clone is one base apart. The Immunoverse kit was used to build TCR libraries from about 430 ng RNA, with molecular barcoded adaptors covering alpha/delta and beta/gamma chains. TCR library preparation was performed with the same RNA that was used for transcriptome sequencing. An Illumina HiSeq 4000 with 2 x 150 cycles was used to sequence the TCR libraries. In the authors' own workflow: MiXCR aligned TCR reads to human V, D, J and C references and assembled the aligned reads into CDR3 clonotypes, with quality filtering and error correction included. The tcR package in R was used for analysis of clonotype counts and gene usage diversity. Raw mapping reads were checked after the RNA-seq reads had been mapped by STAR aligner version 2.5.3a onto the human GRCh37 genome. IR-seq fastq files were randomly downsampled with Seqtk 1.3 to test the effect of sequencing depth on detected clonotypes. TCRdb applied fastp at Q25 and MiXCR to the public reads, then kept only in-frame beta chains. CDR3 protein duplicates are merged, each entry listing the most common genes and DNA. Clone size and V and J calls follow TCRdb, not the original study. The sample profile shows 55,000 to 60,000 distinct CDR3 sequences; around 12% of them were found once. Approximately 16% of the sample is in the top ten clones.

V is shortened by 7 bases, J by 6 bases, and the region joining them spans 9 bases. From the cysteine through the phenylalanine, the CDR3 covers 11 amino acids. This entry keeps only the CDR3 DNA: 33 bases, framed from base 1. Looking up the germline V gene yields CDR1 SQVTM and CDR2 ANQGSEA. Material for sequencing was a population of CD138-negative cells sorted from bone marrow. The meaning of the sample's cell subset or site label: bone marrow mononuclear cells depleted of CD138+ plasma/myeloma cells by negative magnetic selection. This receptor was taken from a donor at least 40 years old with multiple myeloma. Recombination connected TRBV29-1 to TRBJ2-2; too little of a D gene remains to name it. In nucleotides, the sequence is TGCAGCGCCAACGGTCCCGGGGAGCTGTTTTTT. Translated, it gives CSANGPGELFF.